What follows describes a single T cell receptor (beta chain). Under the authors' procedure: Estimation of nucleated cell counts was performed using reference gene primer amplification. Sequencing was performed with immunoSEQ multiplex PCR; in TCRdb, only in-frame clones are kept and a portion is missing. V, J and clone size are those of that table, while D and trimming were read from the DNA. The repertoire has approximately 150,000 clones, just under 90% of them found once; the top ten carry about 9.4%. Germline V gives CDR1 SGHTA, CDR2 FQGNSA. This CDR3 is built from 19 residues. V was trimmed by 1 base and J by 0 bases, leaving 22 bases between them. The source of the sample is a study of blood T cell repertoires in COVID-19.

The clonotype comes from a woman between 50 and 59 years old with active or convalescent COVID-19. The V gene is TRBV7-2, the J gene TRBJ2-7; D might be TRBD2 (6 bases). Sequenced: peripheral blood. CDR3: CASSLDAYLLARSSYEQYF. CDR3 nucleotide sequence: TGTGCCAGCAGCTTAGACGCCTACCTCCTAGCGCGAAGCTCCTACGAGCAGTACTTC.